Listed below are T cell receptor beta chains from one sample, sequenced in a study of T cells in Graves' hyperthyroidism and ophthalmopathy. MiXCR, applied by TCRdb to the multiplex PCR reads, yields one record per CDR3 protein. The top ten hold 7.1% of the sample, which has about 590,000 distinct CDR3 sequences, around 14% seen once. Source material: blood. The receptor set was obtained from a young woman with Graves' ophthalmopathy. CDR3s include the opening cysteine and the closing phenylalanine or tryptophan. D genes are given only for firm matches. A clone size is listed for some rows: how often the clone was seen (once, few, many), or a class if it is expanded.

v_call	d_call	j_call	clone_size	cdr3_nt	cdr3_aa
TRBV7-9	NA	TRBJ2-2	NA	TGTGCCAGCAGCTTGCCCCTTTCGAACACCGGGGAGCTGTTTTTT	CASSLPLSNTGELFF
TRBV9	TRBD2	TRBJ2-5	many	TGTGCCAGCAGCGTAGGGCTAGCGGGAGATGAGTCAGAGACCCAGTACTTC	CASSVGLAGDESETQYF
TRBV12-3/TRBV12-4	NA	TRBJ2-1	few	TGTGCCAGCGCTACCTTTCGTTACAATGAGCAGTTCTTC	CASATFRYNEQFF
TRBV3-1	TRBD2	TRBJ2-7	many	TGTGCCAGCAGCCGTTCGGGACTAGCGGGACGCTACGAGCAGTACTTC	CASSRSGLAGRYEQYF
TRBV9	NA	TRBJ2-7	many	TGTGCCAGCAGCGTAGGGCAGGCCCTCTCCTACGAGCAGTACTTC	CASSVGQALSYEQYF
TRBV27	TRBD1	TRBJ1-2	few	TGTGCCAGCAGTTCGGACAGGGGGCTCGGCTATGGCTACACCTTC	CASSSDRGLGYGYTF
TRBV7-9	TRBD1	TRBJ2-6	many	TGTGCCAGCAGCTTCGGGGGAAGGACAGGGGCTGGGGCCAACGTCCTGACTTTC	CASSFGGRTGAGANVLTF
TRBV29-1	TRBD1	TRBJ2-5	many	TGCAGCGTTGGCGGTGGACAGGTGCAAGAGACCCAGTACTTC	CSVGGGQVQETQYF
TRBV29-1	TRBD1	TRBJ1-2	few	TGCAGCGTTGGAACAGGGGGGAACTATGGCTACACCTTC	CSVGTGGNYGYTF
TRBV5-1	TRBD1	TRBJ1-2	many	TGCGCCAGCGAGACCGGGACAGGGAACTATGGCTACACCTTC	CASETGTGNYGYTF
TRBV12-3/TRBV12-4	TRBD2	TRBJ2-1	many	TGTGCCAGCAGTCCTACTAGCGGGTACAATGAGCAGTTCTTC	CASSPTSGYNEQFF
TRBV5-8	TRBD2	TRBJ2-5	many	TGTGCCAGCAGCTCGGGACGGGAGGCGGGGACCCAGTACTTC	CASSSGREAGTQYF
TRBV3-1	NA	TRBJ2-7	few	TGTGCCAGCAGCCAAGCCCGGACGGCCCACTACGAGCAGTACTTC	CASSQARTAHYEQYF
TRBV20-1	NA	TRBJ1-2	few	TGCAGTGTGAGAGGGGGAACGAGCTATGGCTACACCTTC	CSVRGGTSYGYTF
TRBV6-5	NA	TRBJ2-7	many	TGTGCCAGCAGTTACCTTGACAGGTCCTACGAGCAGTACTTC	CASSYLDRSYEQYF
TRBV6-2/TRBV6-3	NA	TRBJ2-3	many	TGTGCCAGCAGTTACCGCAGGGAAGGATGGGACACAGATACGCAGTATTTT	CASSYRREGWDTDTQYF
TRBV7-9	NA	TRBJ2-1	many	TGTGCCAGCACAGGGCCTTCCGATGAGCAGTTCTTC	CASTGPSDEQFF
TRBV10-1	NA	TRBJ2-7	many	TGCGCCAGCAGTGAGTATCCGGCAACCTACGAGCAGTACTTC	CASSEYPATYEQYF
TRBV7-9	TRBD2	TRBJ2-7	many	TGTGCCAGCAGACAAACTAGCGGGCCTTACGAGCAGTACTTC	CASRQTSGPYEQYF
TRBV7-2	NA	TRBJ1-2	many	TGTGCCAGCAGCTTAGGGGGCACGCTTAAATACTATGGCTACACCTTC	CASSLGGTLKYYGYTF
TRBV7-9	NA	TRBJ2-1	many	TGTGCCAGCAGCTCAGGATTACGCTCCTACAATGAGCAGTTCTTC	CASSSGLRSYNEQFF
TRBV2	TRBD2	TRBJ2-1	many	TGTGCCAGCAGTGAGCCCCGGACTAGCGCAAATGAGCAGTTCTTC	CASSEPRTSANEQFF
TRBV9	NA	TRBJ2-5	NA	TGTGCCAGCAGCCCAAAAGCTATAGGCACTTCAATGAATATCCAAGAGACCCAGTACTTC	CASSPKAIGTSMNIQETQYF
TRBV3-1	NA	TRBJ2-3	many	TGTGCCAGCAGCCAACAGGTAGATACGCAGTATTTT	CASSQQVDTQYF
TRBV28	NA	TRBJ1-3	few	TGTGCCAGCAGCCCCGCCGGGTCCACTCGAACGACCATATATTTT	CASSPAGSTRTTIYF
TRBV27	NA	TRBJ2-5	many	TGTGCCAGCAGTTTATCGAGCCCAGGGGCAGGGGAGACCCAGTACTTC	CASSLSSPGAGETQYF
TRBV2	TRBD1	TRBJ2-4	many	TGTGCCAGCAGTGACCGGATATCGGACAGGGGCCTGAACATTCAGTACTTC	CASSDRISDRGLNIQYF
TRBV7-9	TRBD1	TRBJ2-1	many	TGTGCCAGCAGGAAACAATACCGGGACAGGGCCAACAATGAGCAGTTCTTC	CASRKQYRDRANNEQFF
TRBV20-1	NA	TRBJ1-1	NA	TGCAGTGCTAGAGAAATAAACACTGAAGCTTTCTTT	CSAREINTEAFF
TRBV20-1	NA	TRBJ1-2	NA	TGCAGTGCCCCGTCTAGGGGAAACTATGGCTACACCTTC	CSAPSRGNYGYTF
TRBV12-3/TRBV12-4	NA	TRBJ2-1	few	TGTGCCAGCGGGAATTCTGACAGGCCCTACAATGAGCAGTTCTTC	CASGNSDRPYNEQFF
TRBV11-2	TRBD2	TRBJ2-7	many	TGTGCCAGCAGCCCCAGACTAGCGGGAGACTACGAGCAGTACTTC	CASSPRLAGDYEQYF
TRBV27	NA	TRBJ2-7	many	TGTGCCAGCAGTTTCCTCGGGTCTTCAGGGTTGTCCTACGAGCAGTACTTC	CASSFLGSSGLSYEQYF
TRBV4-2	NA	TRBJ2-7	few	TGTGCCAGCAGCCAAGGCACCCGGGGGCCCACAGGGGCCGTCTACGAGCAGTACTTC	CASSQGTRGPTGAVYEQYF
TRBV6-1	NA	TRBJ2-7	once	TGTGCCAGCAAGGCGGGAACGGCCTACGAGCAGTACTTC	CASKAGTAYEQYF
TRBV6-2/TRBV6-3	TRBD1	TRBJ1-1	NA	TGTGCCAGCTCCCCACCCCGCGGCAGGGGGCTTTCGGCTTTCTTT	CASSPPRGRGLSAFF
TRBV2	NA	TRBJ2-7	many	TGTGCCAGCAGTGGAACGAGGGGGCGCGGGGGCTACGAGCAGTACTTC	CASSGTRGRGGYEQYF
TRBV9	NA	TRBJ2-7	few	TGTGCCAGCAGCGTAAGTACAGCTTCCTACGAGCAGTACTTC	CASSVSTASYEQYF
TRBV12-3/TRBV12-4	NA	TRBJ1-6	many	TGTGCCAGCAGTGCCGGGACGGAAAATAATTCACCCCTCCACTTT	CASSAGTENNSPLHF
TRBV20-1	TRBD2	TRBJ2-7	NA	TGCAGTGCTAGGGGGGGGTGGTACGAGCAGTACTTC	CSARGGWYEQYF
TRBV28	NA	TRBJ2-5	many	TGTGCCAGCTCAACCCGGACACAGCAAGAGACCCAGTACTTC	CASSTRTQQETQYF
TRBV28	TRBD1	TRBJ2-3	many	TGTGCCAGCAGTTTCCCCCCGGGACAGTCTCTCCCAGATACGCAGTATTTT	CASSFPPGQSLPDTQYF
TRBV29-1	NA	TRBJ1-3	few	TGCAGCGTTGAAGGCCCCAGGTCCTCTGGAAACACCATATATTTT	CSVEGPRSSGNTIYF
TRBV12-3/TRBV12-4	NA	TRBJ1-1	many	TGTGCCAGCAGTTTTCCCCTGAACACTGAAGCTTTCTTT	CASSFPLNTEAFF
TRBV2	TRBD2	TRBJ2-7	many	TGTGCCAGCAGTGATCTGTTGACTAGCGGGAGCGAGTACGAGCAGTACTTC	CASSDLLTSGSEYEQYF
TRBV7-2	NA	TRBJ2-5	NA	TGTGCCAGCAGCTCAGCCCGGAAGGGGAGGACAGGCCCATCCCAAGAGACCCAGTACTTC	CASSSARKGRTGPSQETQYF
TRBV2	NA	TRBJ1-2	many	TGTGCCAGCAGTGGCGACTCTACTAACTATGGCTACACCTTC	CASSGDSTNYGYTF
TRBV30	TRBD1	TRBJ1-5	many	TGTGCCTGGAGTGCTGGACAGGTGGGTCAGCCCCAGCATTTT	CAWSAGQVGQPQHF
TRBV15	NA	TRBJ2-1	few	TGTGCCACCAGCAGAGGCCCCAGCGGTGAGCAGTTCTTC	CATSRGPSGEQFF
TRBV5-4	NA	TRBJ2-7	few	TGTGCCAGCAGCCCCGGACCGATACTCTACGAGCAGTACTTC	CASSPGPILYEQYF